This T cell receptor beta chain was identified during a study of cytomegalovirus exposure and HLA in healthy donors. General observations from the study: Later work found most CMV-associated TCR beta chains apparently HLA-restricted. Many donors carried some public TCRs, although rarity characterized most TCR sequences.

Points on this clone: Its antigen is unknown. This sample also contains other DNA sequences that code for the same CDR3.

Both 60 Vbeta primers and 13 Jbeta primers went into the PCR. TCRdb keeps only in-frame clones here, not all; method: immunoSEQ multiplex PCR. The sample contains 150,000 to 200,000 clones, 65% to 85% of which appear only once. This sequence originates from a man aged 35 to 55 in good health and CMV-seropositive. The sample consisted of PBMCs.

In DNA, the CDR3 is TGCGCCAGCAGCCGTCAGGGCGCTGAGACCCAGTACTTC. Amino acids: CASSRQGAETQYF. The chain links TRBV5-1 to TRBJ2-5, with D perhaps matching TRBD1 (5 bases). Per germline, CDR1 SGHRS and CDR2 YFSETQ. The CDR3 is made up of 13 amino acids. Trimming pared 4 bases from V and 5 bases from J, leaving 12 bases between.